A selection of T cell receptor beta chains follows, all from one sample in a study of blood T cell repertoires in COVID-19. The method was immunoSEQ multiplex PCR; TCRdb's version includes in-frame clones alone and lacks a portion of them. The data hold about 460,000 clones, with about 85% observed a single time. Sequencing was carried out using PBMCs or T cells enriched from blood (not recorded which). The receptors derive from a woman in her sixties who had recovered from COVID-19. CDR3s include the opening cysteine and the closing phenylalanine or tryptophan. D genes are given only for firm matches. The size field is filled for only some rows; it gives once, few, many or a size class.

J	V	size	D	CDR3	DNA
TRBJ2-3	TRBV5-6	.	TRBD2	CASSIGTSGKLDTQYF	TGTGCCAGCAGCATTGGGACTAGCGGGAAGCTGGATACGCAGTATTTT
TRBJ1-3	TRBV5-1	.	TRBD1	CASSLVGQGFGNTIYF	TGCGCCAGCAGCTTGGTGGGACAGGGGTTTGGAAACACCATATATTTT
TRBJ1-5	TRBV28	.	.	CASNGGTTNQPQHF	TGTGCCAGCAACGGAGGAACGACAAATCAGCCCCAGCATTTT
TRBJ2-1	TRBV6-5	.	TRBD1	CASTPDRGFGNEQFF	TGTGCCAGCACCCCGGACAGGGGATTCGGCAATGAGCAGTTCTTC
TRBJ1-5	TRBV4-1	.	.	CASSRNEGTFPNSNQPQHF	TGCGCCAGCAGCCGGAATGAGGGGACTTTCCCCAATAGCAATCAGCCCCAGCATTTT
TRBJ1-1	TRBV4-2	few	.	CASSLFGTTSEAFF	TGTGCCAGCAGCCTTTTCGGGACAACCTCTGAAGCTTTCTTT
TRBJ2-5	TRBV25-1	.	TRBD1	CASSDGQGVQETQYF	TGTGCCAGCAGTGACGGACAGGGCGTACAAGAGACCCAGTACTTC
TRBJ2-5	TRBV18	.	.	CASSPPGPETQYF	TGTGCCAGCTCACCACCGGGCCCGGAGACCCAGTACTTC
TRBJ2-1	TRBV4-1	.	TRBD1	CASSQDRSNEQFF	TGCGCCAGCAGCCAGGACAGGTCGAATGAGCAGTTCTTC
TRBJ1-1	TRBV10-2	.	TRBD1	CASSSSGTGGPNTEAFF	TGCGCCAGCAGTTCTTCCGGGACAGGGGGCCCGAACACTGAAGCTTTCTTT
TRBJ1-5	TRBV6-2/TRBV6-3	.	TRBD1	CASSYSTGVVNQPQHF	TGTGCCAGCAGTTACTCAACAGGGGTAGTCAATCAGCCCCAGCATTTT
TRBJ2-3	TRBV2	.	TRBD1	CASSPSGQGERDTQYF	TGTGCCAGCAGCCCGTCGGGACAGGGTGAACGAGATACGCAGTATTTT
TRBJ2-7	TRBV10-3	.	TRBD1	CAISVGTGKYEQYF	TGTGCCATCAGTGTAGGGACAGGGAAGTACGAGCAGTACTTC
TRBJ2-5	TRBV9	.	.	CASSVDEAQETQYF	TGTGCCAGCAGCGTAGATGAAGCTCAAGAGACCCAGTACTTC
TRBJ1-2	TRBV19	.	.	CAARFASGYGYTF	TGTGCCGCCCGGTTCGCGTCGGGCTATGGCTACACCTTC
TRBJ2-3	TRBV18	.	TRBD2	CASSPGGSGGDTQYF	TGTGCCAGCTCACCAGGCGGTAGCGGGGGAGATACGCAGTATTTT
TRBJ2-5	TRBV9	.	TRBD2	CASSVGTGGPFETQYF	TGTGCCAGCAGCGTAGGTACGGGGGGGCCCTTTGAGACCCAGTACTTC
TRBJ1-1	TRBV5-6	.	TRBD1	CASSPDRGTEAFF	TGTGCCAGCAGCCCCGACAGGGGAACTGAAGCTTTCTTT
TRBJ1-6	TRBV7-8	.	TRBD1	CASSLGGGQDNSPLHF	TGTGCCAGCAGCTTAGGGGGGGGACAGGATAATTCACCCCTCCACTTT
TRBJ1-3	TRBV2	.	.	CASRDSPNPVGNTIYF	TGTGCCAGCAGGGACTCACCGAACCCCGTGGGAAACACCATATATTTT
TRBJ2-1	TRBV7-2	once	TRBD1	CASNSRDRGDNEQFF	TGTGCCAGCAACTCCCGGGACAGGGGGGACAATGAGCAGTTCTTC
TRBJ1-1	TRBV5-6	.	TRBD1	CASSSTGEGNTEAFF	TGTGCCAGCAGCTCGACAGGGGAGGGAAACACTGAAGCTTTCTTT
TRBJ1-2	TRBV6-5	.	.	CASSPHQNGGYGYTF	TGTGCCAGCAGTCCCCACCAGAACGGGGGCTATGGCTACACCTTC
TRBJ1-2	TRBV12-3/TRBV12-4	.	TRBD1	CASIQDRGGYTF	TGTGCCAGCATCCAAGACAGGGGGGGCTACACCTTC
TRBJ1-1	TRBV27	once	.	CASSSSGTKNTEAFF	TGTGCCAGCAGTTCCTCCGGGACAAAGAACACTGAAGCTTTCTTT
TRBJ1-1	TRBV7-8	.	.	CASSPLAAGGGEAFF	TGTGCCAGCAGCCCTTTGGCGGCCGGGGGTGGCGAAGCTTTCTTT
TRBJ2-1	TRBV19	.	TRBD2	CASSRTSGGLYNEQFF	TGTGCCAGTAGCCGGACTAGCGGGGGCCTGTACAATGAGCAGTTCTTC
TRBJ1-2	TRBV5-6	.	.	CASTIGRGTLRGYGYTF	TGTGCCAGCACAATAGGCCGGGGGACCCTCCGTGGCTATGGCTACACCTTC
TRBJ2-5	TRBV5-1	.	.	CASRSGTTYQETQYF	TGCGCCAGCAGGTCCGGGACAACGTACCAAGAGACCCAGTACTTC
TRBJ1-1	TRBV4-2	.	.	CASSQEGARTEAFF	TGTGCCAGCAGCCAAGAGGGGGCGAGGACTGAAGCTTTCTTT
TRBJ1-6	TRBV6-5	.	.	CARAGENSPLHF	TGTGCCAGGGCAGGGGAAAATTCACCCCTCCACTTT
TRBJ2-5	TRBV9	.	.	CASSPGERETQYF	TGTGCCAGCAGCCCTGGGGAGCGGGAGACCCAGTACTTC
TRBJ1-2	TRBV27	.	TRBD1	CASSPQGVSYYGYTF	TGTGCCAGCAGTCCCCAGGGGGTTAGTTACTATGGCTACACCTTC
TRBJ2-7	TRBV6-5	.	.	CASSKTGQGYYEQYF	TGTGCCAGCAGTAAGACCGGCCAGGGCTACTACGAGCAGTACTTC
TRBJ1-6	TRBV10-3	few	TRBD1	CAITEDRASSPLHF	TGTGCCATCACCGAGGACAGGGCAAGTTCACCCCTCCACTTT
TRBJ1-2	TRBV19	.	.	CASSMGRGFYGYTF	TGTGCCAGTAGTATGGGTCGGGGGTTCTATGGCTACACCTTC
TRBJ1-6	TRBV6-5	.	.	CASSYAQGYNSPLHF	TGTGCCAGCAGTTACGCACAGGGTTATAATTCACCCCTCCACTTT
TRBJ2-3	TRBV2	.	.	CASSENRADTQYF	TGTGCCAGCAGTGAAAACAGGGCAGATACGCAGTATTTT
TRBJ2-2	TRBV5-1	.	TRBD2	CASSPRGLSNTGELFF	TGCGCCAGCAGCCCGAGGGGACTATCGAACACCGGGGAGCTGTTTTTT
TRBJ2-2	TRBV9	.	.	CASSLGLSGELFF	TGTGCCAGCAGCCTAGGTCTCTCCGGGGAGCTGTTTTTT
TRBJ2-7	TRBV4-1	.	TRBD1	CASSLGTATYEQYF	TGCGCCAGCAGCCTCGGGACAGCTACCTACGAGCAGTACTTC
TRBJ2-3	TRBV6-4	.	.	CASSVQFPSTDTQYF	TGTGCCAGCAGTGTACAGTTCCCTAGCACAGATACGCAGTATTTT
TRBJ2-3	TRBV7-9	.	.	CASSRGGGGTDTQYF	TGTGCCAGCAGTAGAGGGGGGGGAGGCACAGATACGCAGTATTTT
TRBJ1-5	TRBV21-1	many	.	CASRKPTGGDQPQHF	TGTGCCAGCAGAAAACCGACAGGGGGCGATCAGCCCCAGCATTTT
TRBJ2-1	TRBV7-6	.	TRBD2	CASSLAGGPFNEQFF	TGTGCCAGCAGCCTCGCGGGGGGGCCTTTCAATGAGCAGTTCTTC
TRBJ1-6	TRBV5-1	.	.	CASSSSGPGGANSPLHF	TGCGCCAGCAGCTCCTCCGGGCCCGGAGGGGCCAATTCACCCCTCCACTTT
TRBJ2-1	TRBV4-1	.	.	CASSQASYNEQFF	TGCGCCAGCAGCCAAGCCAGCTACAATGAGCAGTTCTTC
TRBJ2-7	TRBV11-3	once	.	CASSLTGNEQYF	TGTGCCAGCAGCTTAACAGGGAACGAGCAGTACTTC
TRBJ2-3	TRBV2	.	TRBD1	CASSPGQGIRDTQYF	TGTGCCAGCAGCCCGGGACAGGGGATAAGAGATACGCAGTATTTT
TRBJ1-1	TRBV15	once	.	CATSPIGGVAEAFF	TGTGCCACCAGCCCGATTGGGGGCGTGGCTGAAGCTTTCTTT
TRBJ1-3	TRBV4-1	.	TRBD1	CASSHLFRDRPSDSGNTIYF	TGCGCCAGCAGCCACCTTTTCCGGGACAGACCCTCAGACTCTGGAAACACCATATATTTT
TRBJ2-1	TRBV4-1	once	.	CASSQGRLGTGSEQFF	TGCGCCAGCAGCCAAGGTCGTTTAGGTACAGGCAGTGAGCAGTTCTTC
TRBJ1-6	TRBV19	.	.	CASSREGFYNSPLHF	TGTGCCAGTAGTAGGGAGGGGTTCTATAATTCACCCCTCCACTTT